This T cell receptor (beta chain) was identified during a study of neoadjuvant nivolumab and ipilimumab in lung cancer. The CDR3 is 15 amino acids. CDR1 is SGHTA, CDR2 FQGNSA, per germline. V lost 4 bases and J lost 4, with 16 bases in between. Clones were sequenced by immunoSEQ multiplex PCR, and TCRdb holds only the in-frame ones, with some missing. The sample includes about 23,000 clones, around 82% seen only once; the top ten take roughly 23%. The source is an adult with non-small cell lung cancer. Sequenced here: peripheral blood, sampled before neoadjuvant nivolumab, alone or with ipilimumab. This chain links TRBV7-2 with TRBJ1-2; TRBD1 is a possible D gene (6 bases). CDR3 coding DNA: TGTGCCAGCAGCTCCTACAGGGCCCTAGTCTATGGCTACACCTTC. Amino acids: CASSSYRALVYGYTF.